This T cell receptor (beta chain) is drawn from a study of breast tumors, draining lymph nodes, adjacent tissues. Study findings and constraints: Tumor repertoires ranked between lymph nodes and nontumor tissue in diversity, with V and J gene preferences. That most tumor T cells come from lymph nodes remained unproven.

This clonotype came up many times. As yet, its antigen is unknown. The lymph nodes were axillary draining lymph nodes from breast cancer patients. TCRdb re-derived calls from the multiplex PCR reads in MiXCR, one entry per CDR3 protein. The sample lists 100,000 to 150,000 distinct CDR3 sequences; just under 20% were seen once. The sequenced sample was axillary lymph node tissue. The sequence was obtained from a female donor with breast cancer. Some clones in this sample may be carry-over from other donors' samples.

CDR3 sequence (DNA): TGTGCCAGCAGACGTCGGGGGCCGAACAATGAGCAGTTCTTC. It codes for CASRRRGPNNEQFF. The rearrangement uses TRBV28 and TRBJ2-1; perhaps D is TRBD1 or TRBD2 (6 bases each). The germline V gene encodes CDR1 MDHEN and CDR2 SYDVKM. The CDR3 is 14 residues long. Trimming left V 6 bases short and J 5 bases short, with 14 bases between.